Sequencing of this T cell receptor beta chain was carried out in a study of response to subunit inactivated influenza vaccine. Study results and caveats: New T cells are recruited in small numbers by each seasonal influenza vaccination, according to the authors' suggestion.

This CDR3 region has 12 residues. The germline V and J ends were trimmed by 6 bases and 10 bases, with 15 bases remaining between them. Germline V lookup: CDR1 MNHEY, CDR2 SVGAGI. To note about this clonotype: Its antigen is as yet unknown.

TCRdb called the RT-PCR reads again in MiXCR, with one record for every CDR3 protein. The data hold around 570,000 distinct CDR3 sequences, with under 9% observed a single time. The receptor was derived from a man between 50 and 69 years old who received an inactivated influenza vaccine. This chain links TRBV6-5 with TRBJ1-1; a possible D gene is TRBD1 (5 bases). Sequenced material: PBMCs from blood, taken roughly 24 months after vaccination. The CDR3 DNA reads as TGTGCCAGCAGCTCGGCAGGGTCGGGAGCTTTCTTT. As protein: CASSSAGSGAFF.